This T cell receptor beta chain was observed in a study of cytomegalovirus exposure and HLA in healthy donors. Method: immunoSEQ multiplex PCR; TCRdb's copy keeps in-frame clones and lacks some. The sample holds 150,000 to 200,000 clones; about 89% are singletons and the top ten take roughly 3%. As to this clone: Its matching antigen is unknown.

V lost 3 bases to trimming and J lost 0 bases, with 15 bases between them. The CDR3 contains 17 residues. The germline V gene encodes CDR1 MNHNS and CDR2 SASEGT. Overall study findings and caveats: The authors confirmed in vitro that three CMV-associated chains were specific for CMV antigens. The authors listed about 170 TCR beta chains as cytomegalovirus-associated.

The sequence came from a woman younger than 30 in good health and CMV-seropositive. Sample: PBMCs. The chain is built from TRBV6-1 and TRBJ2-4; D unresolved. CDR3 sequence (DNA): TGTGCCAGCAGTGATATGGGCAGACACGTAGCCAAAAACATTCAGTACTTC. This translates into CASSDMGRHVAKNIQYF.